This T cell receptor (beta chain) is drawn from a study of blood T cell repertoires in COVID-19. Overall study: Samples of COVID-19 (acute and convalescent) were obtained from the United States, Italy and Spain. T cells, B-cell-depleted T cells, or PBMCs provided the cDNA or gDNA that served as material.

The assay was immunoSEQ multiplex PCR, and TCRdb's table has in-frame clones only and misses some. The top ten clones hold 10% to 15% of a sample with around 300,000 clones, over 75% of them seen once. Trimming stripped 1 base from V and 1 base from J, with 20 bases between. This CDR3 contains 19 residues. The germline V gene has CDR1 MNHNS and CDR2 SASEGT. V is TRBV6-1 and J is TRBJ2-1, with D possibly TRBD2 on 6 matching bases. Material for sequencing was peripheral blood. This clonotype was sampled from a human donor in a cohort sampled during active COVID-19. The CDR3 spells CASSEGGMEGIGSYNEQFF. For the CDR3, the DNA is TGTGCCAGCAGTGAAGGCGGGATGGAGGGGATAGGATCCTACAATGAGCAGTTCTTC.